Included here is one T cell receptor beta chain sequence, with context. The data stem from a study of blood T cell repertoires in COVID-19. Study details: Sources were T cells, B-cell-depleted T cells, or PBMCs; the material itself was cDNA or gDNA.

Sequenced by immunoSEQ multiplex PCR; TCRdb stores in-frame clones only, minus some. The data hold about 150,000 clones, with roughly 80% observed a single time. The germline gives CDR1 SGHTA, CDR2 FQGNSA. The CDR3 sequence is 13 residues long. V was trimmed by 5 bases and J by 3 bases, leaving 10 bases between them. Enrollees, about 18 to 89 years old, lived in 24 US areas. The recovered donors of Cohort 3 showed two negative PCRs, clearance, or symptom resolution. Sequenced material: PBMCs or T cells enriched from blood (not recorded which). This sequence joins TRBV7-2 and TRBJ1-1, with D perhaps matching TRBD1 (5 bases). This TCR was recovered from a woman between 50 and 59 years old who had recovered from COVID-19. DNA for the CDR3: TGTGCCAGCAGCCTCAGGGCGGACACTGAAGCTTTCTTT. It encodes CASSLRADTEAFF. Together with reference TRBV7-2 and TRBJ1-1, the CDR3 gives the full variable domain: GAGVSQSPSNKVTEKGKDVELRCDPISGHTALYWYRQSLGQGLEFLIYFQGNSAPDKSGLPSDRFSAERTGGSVSTLTIQRTQQEDSAVYLCASSLRADTEAFFGQGTRLTVV.